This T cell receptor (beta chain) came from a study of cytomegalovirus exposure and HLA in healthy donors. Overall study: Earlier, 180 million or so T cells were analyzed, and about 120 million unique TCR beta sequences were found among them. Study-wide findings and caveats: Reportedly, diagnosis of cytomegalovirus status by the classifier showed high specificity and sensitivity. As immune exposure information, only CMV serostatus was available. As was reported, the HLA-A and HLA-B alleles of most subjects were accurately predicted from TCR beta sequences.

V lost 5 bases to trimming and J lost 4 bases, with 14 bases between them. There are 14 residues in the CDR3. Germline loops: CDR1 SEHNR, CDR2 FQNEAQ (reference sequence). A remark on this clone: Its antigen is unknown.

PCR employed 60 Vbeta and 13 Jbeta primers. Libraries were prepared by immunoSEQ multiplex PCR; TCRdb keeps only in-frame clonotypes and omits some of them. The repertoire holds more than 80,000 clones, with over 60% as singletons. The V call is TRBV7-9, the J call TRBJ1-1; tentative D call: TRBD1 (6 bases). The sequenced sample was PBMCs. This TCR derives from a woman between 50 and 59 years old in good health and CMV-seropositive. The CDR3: CASSRTGLSTEAFF. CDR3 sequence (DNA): TGTGCCAGCAGCCGTACAGGGTTGAGCACTGAAGCTTTCTTT.